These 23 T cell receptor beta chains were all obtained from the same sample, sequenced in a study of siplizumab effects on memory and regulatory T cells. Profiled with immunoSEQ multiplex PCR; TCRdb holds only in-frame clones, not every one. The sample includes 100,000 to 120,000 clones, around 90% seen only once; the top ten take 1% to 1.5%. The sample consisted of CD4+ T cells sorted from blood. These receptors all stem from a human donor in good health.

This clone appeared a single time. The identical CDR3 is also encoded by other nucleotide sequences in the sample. The CDR3 reads CASSALAGGTYNEQFF. Here the CDR3 DNA reads TGTGCCAGCAGCGCCCTAGCGGGGGGTACCTACAATGAGCAGTTCTTC. V is TRBV9 and J is TRBJ2-1, with 11 positions matching TRBD2. This CDR3 spans 16 amino acids. The ends lost 3 bases at V and 2 bases at J; junction bases unmatched: 4. CDR1 and CDR2 (germline): SGDLS, YYNGEE.

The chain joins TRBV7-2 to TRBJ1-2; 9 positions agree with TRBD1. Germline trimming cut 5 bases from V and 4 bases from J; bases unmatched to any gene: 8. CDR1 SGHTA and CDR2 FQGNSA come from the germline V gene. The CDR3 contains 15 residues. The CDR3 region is CASSKQGAQVYGYTF. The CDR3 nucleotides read TGTGCCAGCAGCAAACAGGGGGCTCAGGTCTATGGCTACACCTTC.

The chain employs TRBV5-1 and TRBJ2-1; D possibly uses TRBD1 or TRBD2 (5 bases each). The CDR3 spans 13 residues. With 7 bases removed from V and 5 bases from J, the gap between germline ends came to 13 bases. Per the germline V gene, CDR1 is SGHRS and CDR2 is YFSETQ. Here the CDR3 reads CASHLRGDNEQFF. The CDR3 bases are TGCGCCAGCCACCTTCGGGGCGACAATGAGCAGTTCTTC.

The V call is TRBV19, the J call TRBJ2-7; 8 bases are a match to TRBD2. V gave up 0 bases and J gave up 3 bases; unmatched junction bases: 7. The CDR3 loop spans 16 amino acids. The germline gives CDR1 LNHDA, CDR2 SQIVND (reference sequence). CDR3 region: CASSIDGLAGYYEQYF. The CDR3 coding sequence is TGTGCCAGTAGTATAGATGGGCTAGCGGGTTACTACGAGCAGTACTTC.

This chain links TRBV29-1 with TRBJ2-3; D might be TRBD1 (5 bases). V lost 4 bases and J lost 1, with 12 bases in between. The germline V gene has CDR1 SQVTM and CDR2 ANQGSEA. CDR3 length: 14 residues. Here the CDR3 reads CSVGQGLGTDTQYF. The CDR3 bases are TGCAGCGTTGGGCAGGGCCTAGGCACAGATACGCAGTATTTT.

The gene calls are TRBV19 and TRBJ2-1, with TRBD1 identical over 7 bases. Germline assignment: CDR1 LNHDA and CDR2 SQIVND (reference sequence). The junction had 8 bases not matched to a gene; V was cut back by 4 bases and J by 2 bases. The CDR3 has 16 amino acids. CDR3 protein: CASSTSTGKAYNEQFF. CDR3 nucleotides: TGTGCCAGTAGTACCTCGACAGGGAAAGCCTACAATGAGCAGTTCTTC.

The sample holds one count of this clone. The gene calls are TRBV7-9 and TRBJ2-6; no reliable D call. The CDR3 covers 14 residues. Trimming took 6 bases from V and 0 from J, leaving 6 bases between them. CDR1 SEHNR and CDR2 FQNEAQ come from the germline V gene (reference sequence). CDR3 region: CASRYSSGANVLTF. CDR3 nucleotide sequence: TGTGCCAGCAGGTACTCCTCTGGGGCCAACGTCCTGACTTTC.

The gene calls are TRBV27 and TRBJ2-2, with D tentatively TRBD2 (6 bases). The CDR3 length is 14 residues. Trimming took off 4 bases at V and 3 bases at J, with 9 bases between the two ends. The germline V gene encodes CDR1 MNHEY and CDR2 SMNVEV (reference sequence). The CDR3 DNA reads TGTGCCAGCAGTTCTAGGAGGGACACCGGGGAGCTGTTTTTT. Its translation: CASSSRRDTGELFF.

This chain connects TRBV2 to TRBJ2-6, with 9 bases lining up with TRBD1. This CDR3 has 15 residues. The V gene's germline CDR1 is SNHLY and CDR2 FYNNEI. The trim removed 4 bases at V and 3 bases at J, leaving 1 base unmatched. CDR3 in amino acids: CASSGQGVGANVLTF. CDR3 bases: TGTGCCAGCAGTGGACAGGGGGTTGGGGCCAACGTCCTGACTTTC.

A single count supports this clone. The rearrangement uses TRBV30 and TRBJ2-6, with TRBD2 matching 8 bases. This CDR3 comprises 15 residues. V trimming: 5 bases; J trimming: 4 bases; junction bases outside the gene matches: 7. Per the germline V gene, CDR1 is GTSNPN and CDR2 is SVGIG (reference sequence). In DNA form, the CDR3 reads TGTGCCTGGGAGCCGGGGGGGCCCGGGGCCAACGTCCTGACTTTC. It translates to CAWEPGGPGANVLTF.

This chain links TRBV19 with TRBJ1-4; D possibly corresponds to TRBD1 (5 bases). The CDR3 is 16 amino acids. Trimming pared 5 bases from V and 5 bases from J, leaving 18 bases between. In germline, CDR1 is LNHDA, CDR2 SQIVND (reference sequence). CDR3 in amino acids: CASSPGHTGRNEKLFF. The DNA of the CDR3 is TGTGCCAGTAGTCCCGGCCACACAGGCCGAAATGAAAAACTGTTTTTT.

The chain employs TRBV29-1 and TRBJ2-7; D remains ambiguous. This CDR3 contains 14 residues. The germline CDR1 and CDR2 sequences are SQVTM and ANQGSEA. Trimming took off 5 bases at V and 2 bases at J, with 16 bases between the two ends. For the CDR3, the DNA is TGCAGCGTTAACCACAGACTTCGTCCCTACGAGCAGTACTTC. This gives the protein CSVNHRLRPYEQYF.

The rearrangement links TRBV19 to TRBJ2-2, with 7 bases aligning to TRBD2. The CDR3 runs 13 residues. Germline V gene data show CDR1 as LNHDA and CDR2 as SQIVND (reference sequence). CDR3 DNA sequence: TGTGCTAGCGCGGGGGCGAACACCGGGGAGCTGTTTTTT. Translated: CASAGANTGELFF.

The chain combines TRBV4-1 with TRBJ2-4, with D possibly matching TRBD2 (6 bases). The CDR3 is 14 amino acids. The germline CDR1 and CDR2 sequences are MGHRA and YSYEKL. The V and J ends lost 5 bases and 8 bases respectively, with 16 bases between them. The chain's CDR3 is CASSSWTGDYIQYF. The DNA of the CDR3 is TGCGCCAGCAGCTCGTGGACGGGGGATTACATTCAGTACTTC.

The CDR3 nucleotides read TGTGCCAGCTCACCACCTTCAATTTCACGGGGGGCGCGAGGAAACACCATATATTTT. Translating it yields CASSPPSISRGARGNTIYF. J is TRBJ1-3 and V is TRBV18; tentative D call: TRBD1 (6 bases). Trimming left V 0 bases short and J 4 bases short, with 22 bases between. CDR1 is KGHSH, CDR2 LQKENI, per germline. This CDR3 region has 19 residues.

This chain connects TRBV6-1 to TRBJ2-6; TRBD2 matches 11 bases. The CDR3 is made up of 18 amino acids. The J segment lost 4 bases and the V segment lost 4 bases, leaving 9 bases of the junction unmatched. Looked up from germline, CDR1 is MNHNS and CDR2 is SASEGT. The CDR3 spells CASSGIAGGPSGANVLTF. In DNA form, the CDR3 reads TGTGCCAGCAGTGGTATAGCGGGGGGGCCCTCAGGGGCCAACGTCCTGACTTTC.

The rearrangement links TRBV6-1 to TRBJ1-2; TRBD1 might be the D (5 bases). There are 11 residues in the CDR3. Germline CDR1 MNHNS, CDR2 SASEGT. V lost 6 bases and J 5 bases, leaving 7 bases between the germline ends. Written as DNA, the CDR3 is TGTGCCAGCAGCCCAGGGTATGGCTACACCTTC. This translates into CASSPGYGYTF.

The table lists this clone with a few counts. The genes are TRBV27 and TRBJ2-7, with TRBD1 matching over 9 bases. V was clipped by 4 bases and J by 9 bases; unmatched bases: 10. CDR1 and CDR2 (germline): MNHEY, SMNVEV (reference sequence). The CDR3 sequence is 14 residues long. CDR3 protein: CASSSQGQGTGQYF. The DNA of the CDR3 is TGTGCCAGCAGTTCCCAGGGACAGGGAACGGGGCAGTACTTC.

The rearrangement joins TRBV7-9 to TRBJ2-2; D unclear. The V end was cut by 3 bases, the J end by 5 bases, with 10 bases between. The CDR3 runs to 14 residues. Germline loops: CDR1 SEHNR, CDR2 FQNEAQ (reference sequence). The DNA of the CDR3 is TGTGCCAGCAGCTTCGGGCTCAATACCGGGGAGCTGTTTTTT. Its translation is CASSFGLNTGELFF. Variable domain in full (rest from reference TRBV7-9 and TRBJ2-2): DTGVSQNPRHKITKRGQNVTFRCDPISEHNRLYWYRQTLGQGPEFLTYFQNEAQLEKSRLLSDRFSAERPKGSFSTLEIQRTEQGDSAMYLCASSFGLNTGELFFGEGSRLTVL.

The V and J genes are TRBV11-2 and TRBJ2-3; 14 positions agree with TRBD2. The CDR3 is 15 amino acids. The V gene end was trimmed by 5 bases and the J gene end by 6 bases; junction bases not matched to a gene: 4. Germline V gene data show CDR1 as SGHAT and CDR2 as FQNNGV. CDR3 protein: CASSGGTSGGDTQYF. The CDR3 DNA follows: TGTGCCAGCAGCGGCGGGACTAGCGGGGGTGATACGCAGTATTTT. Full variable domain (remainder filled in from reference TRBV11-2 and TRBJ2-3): EAGVAQSPRYKIIEKRQSVAFWCNPISGHATLYWYQQILGQGPKLLIQFQNNGVVDDSQLPKDRFSAERLKGVDSTLKIQPAKLEDSAVYLCASSGGTSGGDTQYFGPGTRLTVL.

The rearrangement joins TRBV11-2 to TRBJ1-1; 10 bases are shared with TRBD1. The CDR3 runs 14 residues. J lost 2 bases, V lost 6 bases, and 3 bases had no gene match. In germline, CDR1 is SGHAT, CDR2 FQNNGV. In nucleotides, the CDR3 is TGTGCCAGCAGACGGGACAGGGGTAACACTGAAGCTTTCTTT. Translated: CASRRDRGNTEAFF.

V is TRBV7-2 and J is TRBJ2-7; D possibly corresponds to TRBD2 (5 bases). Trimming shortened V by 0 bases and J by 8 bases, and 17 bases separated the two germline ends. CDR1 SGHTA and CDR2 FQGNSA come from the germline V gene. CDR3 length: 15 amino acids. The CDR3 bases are TGTGCCAGCAGCTTAGCCGTCGGGAACCCCCCTAAGCAGTACTTC. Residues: CASSLAVGNPPKQYF.

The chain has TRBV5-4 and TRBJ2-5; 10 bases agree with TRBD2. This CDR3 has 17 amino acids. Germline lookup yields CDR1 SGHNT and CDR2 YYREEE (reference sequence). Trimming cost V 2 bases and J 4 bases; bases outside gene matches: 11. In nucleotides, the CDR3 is TGTGCCAGCAGCTTAGGGCGACCGAGGACTAGCGGAGAGACCCAGTACTTC. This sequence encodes CASSLGRPRTSGETQYF.